Many counts were recorded for the clone carrying this T cell receptor beta chain. What it recognizes is unknown. A constant-region primer served to make TCR beta cDNA from roughly 460 ng total RNA. ARM-PCR, slightly modified, supplied the TCR beta libraries through three nested multiplex PCR rounds. It was with TRBV1-TRBV30 forward primers and a C-beta reverse primer that the first two PCR rounds were run, at around 11 cycles each. Each CDR3 protein is one row after TCRdb ran MiXCR on the multiplex PCR reads. Of 310,000 or so distinct CDR3 sequences listed, more than 55% were seen once; the top ten hold 15% to 20%. The V and J ends lost 4 bases and 4 bases, in that order; junction bases with no gene match: 5. CDR3 length: 15 residues. From germline, CDR1 is MNHEY and CDR2 SVGEGT. Unsorted whole blood served as the source of blood RNA, and germline DNA was extracted as well. Chronic HBV infection was present in the patients, who were treatment-naive. The collection of about 4.3 milliliters of peripheral blood preceded surgery.

The data are from a study of tumor-infiltrating lymphocytes in primary liver carcinoma. Regarding the study as a whole: Lower overlap was observed for tumor-adjacent and tumor-blood pairs relative to tumor region pairs. Top-250-clone fractions were significantly higher in tumors than in blood (p = 0.039).

V is TRBV6-2 or TRBV6-3 and J is TRBJ2-7; 12 bases are shared with TRBD1. The sequence came from a woman in her twenties or thirties with primary liver carcinoma and hepatitis B virus infection. The specimen was peripheral blood. CDR3 region: CASSSRDRGPYEQYF. The DNA of the CDR3 is TGTGCCAGCAGTTCACGGGACAGGGGGCCTTACGAGCAGTACTTC.